Listed below are T cell receptor beta chains from one sample, sequenced in a study of brain T cells in children with intractable seizures. Method: immunoSEQ multiplex PCR; TCRdb's copy keeps in-frame clones and lacks some. Among 340,000 or so clones listed, 93% were seen once. Sequencing was performed on peripheral blood, taken 4 to 5 months after surgery. The receptors here all came from a boy less than two years old with tuberous sclerosis and intractable seizures. Both conserved end residues are part of each CDR3. The D gene is left open where the match is weak. Not all rows give a size; the values are once, few, many and, for expanded clones, a class.

cdr3_nt	cdr3_aa	v_call	clone_size	d_call	cdr3_length	j_call
TGTGCCAGCAGCTTAGAAGGGGGCCTTCACAATGAGCAGTTCTTC	CASSLEGGLHNEQFF	TRBV7-9	few	TRBD1	15	TRBJ2-1
TGCGCCAGCAGCTCAGACAGAGACTACGAGCAGTACTTC	CASSSDRDYEQYF	TRBV5-1	NA	NA	13	TRBJ2-7
TGTGCCTGGAGTGTAAAAGGGACAGGGGGGACCGGGGAGCTGTTTTTT	CAWSVKGTGGTGELFF	TRBV30	NA	TRBD1	16	TRBJ2-2
TGTGCCAGTAGTCCCTTGGGCCCCCGAACGAACACCGGGGAGCTGTTTTTT	CASSPLGPRTNTGELFF	TRBV19	NA	NA	17	TRBJ2-2
TGCGCCAGCAGCCAGGGGCGGGAGCAAGAGACCCAGTACTTC	CASSQGREQETQYF	TRBV5-1	NA	NA	14	TRBJ2-5
TGCAGCGCCCGGACTACAGGGGGCAGCGGCTACACCTTC	CSARTTGGSGYTF	TRBV29-1	NA	TRBD1	13	TRBJ1-2
TGTGCCAGCAGTGCCCCGACAGGGGGAAAAGAGACCCAGTACTTC	CASSAPTGGKETQYF	TRBV2	NA	TRBD1	15	TRBJ2-5
TGTGCCAGCAGAAGGGACAGGGACTTTTCACCCCTCCACTTT	CASRRDRDFSPLHF	TRBV2	few	TRBD1	14	TRBJ1-6
TGTGCCAGCAGTATGGAGTGGACTGGCTACACCTTC	CASSMEWTGYTF	TRBV12-3/TRBV12-4	NA	NA	12	TRBJ1-2
TGTGCCAGCAGCTTGGTTGGTACCCCCGGGGAGCTGTTTTTT	CASSLVGTPGELFF	TRBV5-4	NA	NA	14	TRBJ2-2
TGCGCCAGCAGCTTGCACAGGGATTCACCCCTCCACTTT	CASSLHRDSPLHF	TRBV5-1	once	NA	13	TRBJ1-6
TGCGCCAGCAGCTTGGATAGCGGGAGTGGGGAGACCCAGTACTTC	CASSLDSGSGETQYF	TRBV5-1	once	TRBD2	15	TRBJ2-5
TGCGCCAGTGGGACAGGGGGCACCGGGGAGCTGTTTTTT	CASGTGGTGELFF	TRBV5-1	NA	TRBD1	13	TRBJ2-2
TGTGCCAGCAGCTTAAACCAGGGGGCCCAAGAGACCCAGTACTTC	CASSLNQGAQETQYF	TRBV7-9	NA	TRBD1	15	TRBJ2-5
TGTGCCAGCAGTGCGACGGGTCCACTTGAAAAACTGTTTTTT	CASSATGPLEKLFF	TRBV28	NA	NA	14	TRBJ1-4
TGTGCCAGCAGCTTGGATCAGCCCCAGCATTTT	CASSLDQPQHF	TRBV5-7	NA	NA	11	TRBJ1-5
TGTGCCTGGACCCCGGGGAACAATGAGCAGTTCTTC	CAWTPGNNEQFF	TRBV30	NA	NA	12	TRBJ2-1
TGTGCCAGCAGTTTCGGAGCCTATAATTCACCCCTCCACTTT	CASSFGAYNSPLHF	TRBV27	NA	NA	14	TRBJ1-6
TGTGCCAGCAGCTTAGCAGGGACAGGGGATGGGTATGGCTACACCTTC	CASSLAGTGDGYGYTF	TRBV7-2	NA	TRBD1	16	TRBJ1-2
TGTGCCAGCAGCGCAAAAAGGGGGCGCCGGAACATGAACACTGAAGCTTTCTTT	CASSAKRGRRNMNTEAFF	TRBV7-8	NA	TRBD1	18	TRBJ1-1
TGTGCCAGCAGTTTGGGGCAGAACAATGAGCAGTTCTTC	CASSLGQNNEQFF	TRBV12-3/TRBV12-4	NA	NA	13	TRBJ2-1
TGCGCCAGCGGGGGGTCTGGAAACACCATATATTTT	CASGGSGNTIYF	TRBV5-1	NA	NA	12	TRBJ1-3
TGTGCCAGCAGTTTAGGGGGCCTGGGCGGGGAGCTGTTTTTT	CASSLGGLGGELFF	TRBV28	NA	NA	14	TRBJ2-2
TGTGCCAGCAGTTACGGGGCGAGAGAGACCCAGTACTTC	CASSYGARETQYF	TRBV12-3/TRBV12-4	NA	NA	13	TRBJ2-5
TGTGCCTGGAGTGGGTCCATGACAGGAGTGGACAACACAGATACGCAGTATTTT	CAWSGSMTGVDNTDTQYF	TRBV30	NA	NA	18	TRBJ2-3
TGTGCCAGCAGCGACAGACAGGGGACCGGGGAGCTGTTTTTT	CASSDRQGTGELFF	TRBV7-9	NA	TRBD1	14	TRBJ2-2
TGTGCCAGCAGCTTAGCGGGAGGGGGCTACGAGCAGTACTTC	CASSLAGGGYEQYF	TRBV7-2	NA	NA	14	TRBJ2-7
TGTGCCAGCAGCGTACGCAGCACAGATACGCAGTATTTT	CASSVRSTDTQYF	TRBV9	NA	NA	13	TRBJ2-3
TGTGCCAGCAGGCCTAGCGGGAGTAGCAATGAGCAGTTCTTC	CASRPSGSSNEQFF	TRBV7-9	NA	TRBD2	14	TRBJ2-1
TGTGCCAGCAGTCGACAGGGGGACACGAATGAGCAGTTCTTC	CASSRQGDTNEQFF	TRBV3-1/TRBV3-2	NA	TRBD1	14	TRBJ2-1
TGTGCCAGCAGCCCCTTAATTGGGGGGCCGACAGATACGCAGTATTTT	CASSPLIGGPTDTQYF	TRBV7-9	NA	NA	16	TRBJ2-3
TGTGCCAGCAGCTTGATTGGGAGTTCAGATACGCAGTATTTT	CASSLIGSSDTQYF	TRBV5-6	NA	NA	14	TRBJ2-3
TGTGCCAGCAGCCCCGCAGGGGCACACGAGCAGTACTTC	CASSPAGAHEQYF	TRBV7-8	NA	NA	13	TRBJ2-7
TGTGCCAGCAGGGGTTCGAGCGCGGGCTTAACGGCTTTCTTT	CASRGSSAGLTAFF	TRBV6-5	NA	NA	14	TRBJ1-1
TGTGCCAGCAGTGAAGGAGTGGGAGGTGAAAACATTCAGTACTTC	CASSEGVGGENIQYF	TRBV2	NA	NA	15	TRBJ2-4
TGTGCCAGCAGCGGCGGGACTAGCGGGAGACATACGCAGTATTTT	CASSGGTSGRHTQYF	TRBV9	few	TRBD2	15	TRBJ2-3
TGCACCAGCAGCCACTGCAGGGTACACAATCAGCCCCAGCATTTT	CTSSHCRVHNQPQHF	TRBV1	NA	NA	15	TRBJ1-5
TGTGCCAGCAGCGTACGTCCCGGGACAGGGACCAGCTCCTACGAGCAGTACTTC	CASSVRPGTGTSSYEQYF	TRBV9	NA	TRBD1	18	TRBJ2-7
TGTGCCAGCAGCTTGGCAGGCCTCACCCCCGGTCGCGATACGCAGTATTTT	CASSLAGLTPGRDTQYF	TRBV5-8	once	NA	17	TRBJ2-3
TGCAGTGCAAAGCAAGAGACCCAGTACTTC	CSAKQETQYF	TRBV20-1	once	NA	10	TRBJ2-5
TGTGCCAGCACCTCTAGGGGGTTAGGCAATGAGCAGTTCTTC	CASTSRGLGNEQFF	TRBV13	NA	NA	14	TRBJ2-1
TGTGCCAGCAGTCGCGGGACAGGGGGCTTAGGAGTCCACTTT	CASSRGTGGLGVHF	TRBV27	NA	TRBD1	14	TRBJ1-6
TGTGCCAGCAGCCGGATGGTAGGAGGGATCGAAAAACTGTTTTTT	CASSRMVGGIEKLFF	TRBV5-6	NA	NA	15	TRBJ1-4
TGTGCCTGGGACGGAGCCGGGGAGCTGTTTTTT	CAWDGAGELFF	TRBV30	NA	NA	11	TRBJ2-2
TGTGCCAGCAGTGTCGATCAGGGTACTGAAGCTTTCTTT	CASSVDQGTEAFF	TRBV6-4	NA	NA	13	TRBJ1-1
TGTGCCAGTTCGACAGGAAACACCTACGAGCAGTACTTC	CASSTGNTYEQYF	TRBV12-3/TRBV12-4	NA	NA	13	TRBJ2-7
TGTGCCAGCGGAACCCCCTACGAGCAGTACTTC	CASGTPYEQYF	TRBV6-6	NA	NA	11	TRBJ2-7
TGTGCCAGCAGTTTGGTGGGCTATGGCTACACCTTC	CASSLVGYGYTF	TRBV28	NA	NA	12	TRBJ1-2
TGTGCCATCACCCCGGGCAGGGTGAAGACAGATACGCAGTATTTT	CAITPGRVKTDTQYF	TRBV6-2/TRBV6-3	NA	NA	15	TRBJ2-3
TGTGCCAGCAGTTCTACCCCATGGGAGCAGTACTTC	CASSSTPWEQYF	TRBV6-5	NA	NA	12	TRBJ2-7
TGTGCCAGCAGCTCCCCCATATCAGGAGGGGAGACCCAGTACTTC	CASSSPISGGETQYF	TRBV7-9	NA	NA	15	TRBJ2-5
TGTGCCAGCAGCTGGGGGTCCGAGTGGGGGGAGACCCAGTACTTC	CASSWGSEWGETQYF	TRBV5-4	once	NA	15	TRBJ2-5
TGTGCCAGTAGTATAGTGGGTCACGATGAAAAACTGTTTTTT	CASSIVGHDEKLFF	TRBV19	NA	NA	14	TRBJ1-4
TGTGCCTGGAGTGTTGGGGGGGGACGGTTCTTC	CAWSVGGGRFF	TRBV30	once	TRBD2	11	TRBJ2-1
TGTGCCAGCAGCCCAACGGACGGGTACTATGGCTACACCTTC	CASSPTDGYYGYTF	TRBV7-2	NA	NA	14	TRBJ1-2
TGTGCTAGCAGCTTAGCGGGCGGTGAGCAGTTCTTC	CASSLAGGEQFF	TRBV7-7	NA	TRBD2	12	TRBJ2-1
TGCAGCGTTGCGGGGAAGGAATATGGCTACACCTTC	CSVAGKEYGYTF	TRBV29-1	NA	NA	12	TRBJ1-2
TGTGCCACCAGTGATCCGGACAGGGGTCACGAGCAGTACTTC	CATSDPDRGHEQYF	TRBV24-1	NA	TRBD1	14	TRBJ2-7